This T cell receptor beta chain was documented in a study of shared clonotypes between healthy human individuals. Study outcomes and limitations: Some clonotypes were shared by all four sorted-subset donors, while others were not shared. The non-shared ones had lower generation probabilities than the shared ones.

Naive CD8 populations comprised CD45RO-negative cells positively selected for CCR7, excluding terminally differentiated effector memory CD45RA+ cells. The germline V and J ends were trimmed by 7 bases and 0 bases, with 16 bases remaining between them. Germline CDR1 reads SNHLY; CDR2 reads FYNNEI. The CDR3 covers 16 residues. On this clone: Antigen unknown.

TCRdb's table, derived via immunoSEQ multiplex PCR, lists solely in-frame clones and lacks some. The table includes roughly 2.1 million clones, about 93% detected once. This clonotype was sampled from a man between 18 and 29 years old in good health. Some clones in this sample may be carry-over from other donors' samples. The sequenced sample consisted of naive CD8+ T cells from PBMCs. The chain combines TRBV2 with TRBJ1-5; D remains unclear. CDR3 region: CASTDFGRYSNQPQHF. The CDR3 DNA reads TGTGCCAGCACCGACTTCGGGCGATATAGCAATCAGCCCCAGCATTTT.